The rows below give T cell receptor beta chains drawn from one sample of a study of beta chain features in type 1 diabetes. Here immunoSEQ multiplex PCR was the method, and the copy in TCRdb shows in-frame clones only, minus some. The sample holds 550,000 to 850,000 clones, around 15% seen once. Sequencing input: naive CD4+ T cells from blood. All receptors derive from a young man with type 1 diabetes. CDR3s include the opening cysteine and the closing phenylalanine or tryptophan. D genes are given only for firm matches. Rows may omit the clone size; those that give it use once, few, many or a size class.

v_gene,d_gene,j_gene,abundance,CDR3nt,CDR3aa
TRBV7-9,TRBD1,TRBJ1-2,few,TGTGCCAGCAGTCACCGGGACAGGGGGCCTCACACCTTC,CASSHRDRGPHTF
TRBV2,TRBD1,TRBJ2-5,few,TGTGCCACTAGACAGGGGGCCTTTTGGCGGACCCAGTACTTC,CATRQGAFWRTQYF
TRBV11-2,.,TRBJ2-5,few,TGTGCCAGCGTACTTACGGGCTTCGCAGCGAGACAAGAGACCCAGTACTTC,CASVLTGFAARQETQYF
TRBV29-1,.,TRBJ1-3,few,TGCAGCGTTGAAGGGGGAAACACCATATATTTT,CSVEGGNTIYF
TRBV5-1,.,TRBJ2-2,.,TGCGCCAGCAGCCCCTTGGGGGCCTGGAACACCGGGGAGCTGTTTTTT,CASSPLGAWNTGELFF
TRBV2,.,TRBJ1-5,few,TGTGCCAGCAGGGAGCTTACGGAGCCCCAGCATTTT,CASRELTEPQHF
TRBV14,TRBD1,TRBJ2-1,few,TGTGCCAGCAGCCGAGGATTAGACAGGGGTAGCCATGAGCAGTTCTTC,CASSRGLDRGSHEQFF
TRBV25-1,.,TRBJ1-1,.,TGTGCCAGCTCATTCCCAGGTTTGAAAGCTTTCTTT,CASSFPGLKAFF
TRBV5-1,.,TRBJ2-5,few,TGCGCCAGCAGCTTTGGGGGTGAGGAGACCCAGTACTTC,CASSFGGEETQYF
TRBV5-1,.,TRBJ2-5,.,TGCGCCAGCAGCCCTCGAAGGCAGGAAGAGACCCAGTACTTC,CASSPRRQEETQYF
TRBV6-5,.,TRBJ1-1,few,TGTGCCAGCAGTTCCTACATGAACACTGAAGCTTTCTTT,CASSSYMNTEAFF
TRBV28,.,TRBJ2-7,few,TGTGCCAGCAGTTTGATTAGCTACGAGCAGTACTTC,CASSLISYEQYF
TRBV11-3,.,TRBJ2-5,few,TGTGCCAGCCGCCTCTTCCAAGAGACCCAGTACTTC,CASRLFQETQYF
TRBV5-4,.,TRBJ1-1,.,TGTGCCAGCAGCCCAACTCAGGGTGTGAACACTGAAGCTTTCTTT,CASSPTQGVNTEAFF
TRBV11-2,.,TRBJ2-1,few,TGTGCCAGCAGCTTACGGGCGGGCTCCTACAATGAGCAGTTCTTC,CASSLRAGSYNEQFF
TRBV30,TRBD2,TRBJ2-1,.,TGTGCCTGGAGTGGTAGGCTAGCGGGGGGCTATGAGCAGTTCTTC,CAWSGRLAGGYEQFF
TRBV10-3,TRBD2,TRBJ2-1,.,TGTGCCATCAGTGATTCAGCGGGGTTGTACAATGAGCAGTTCTTC,CAISDSAGLYNEQFF
TRBV4-1,TRBD2,TRBJ2-3,.,TGCGCCAGCAGCCAAGCTGGGACTAGCGGCACAGATACGCAGTATTTT,CASSQAGTSGTDTQYF
TRBV2,.,TRBJ2-6,few,TGTGCCAGCAAATCCACTAGACAGGCTGGGGCCAACGTCCTGACTTTC,CASKSTRQAGANVLTF
TRBV6-6,.,TRBJ2-5,.,TGTGCCAGCAGTGTGGGTGGACAACAAGAGACCCAGTACTTC,CASSVGGQQETQYF
TRBV19,TRBD1,TRBJ2-4,few,TGTGCCAGTAGTATCTTCCAGGGGGCGACTATAAACATTCAGTACTTC,CASSIFQGATINIQYF
TRBV2,.,TRBJ2-2,few,TGTGCCAGCAGTGAAGGCCTAGGGGGGACCGGGGAGCTGTTTTTT,CASSEGLGGTGELFF
TRBV6-6,TRBD2,TRBJ2-5,.,TGTGCCAGCACCACCCCTCGGGAGGGAGAGACCCAGTACTTC,CASTTPREGETQYF
TRBV7-2,.,TRBJ2-3,.,TGTGCCAGCAGCCCCCGGCTAGCGCGAGAAGATACGCAGTATTTT,CASSPRLAREDTQYF
TRBV27,.,TRBJ1-5,.,TGTGCCAGCAGTTTATTAGGGCAGGGAATCGATCAGCCCCAGCATTTT,CASSLLGQGIDQPQHF
TRBV11-2,.,TRBJ2-7,.,TGTGCCAGCAGCTTAGACGTAAGCGAGCAGTACTTC,CASSLDVSEQYF
TRBV7-9,TRBD2,TRBJ2-1,few,TGTGCCAGCAGCTCGGGACTAGCTTCGGGTGAGCAGTTCTTC,CASSSGLASGEQFF
TRBV15,.,TRBJ1-5,few,TGTGCCACCAGCAGAGATCGGGGGGATCAGCCCCAGCATTTT,CATSRDRGDQPQHF
TRBV2,.,TRBJ2-5,.,TGTGCCAGCAGTGACAGGGCCCGGCAAGAGACCCAGTACTTC,CASSDRARQETQYF
TRBV7-2,.,TRBJ2-7,few,TGTGCCAGCAGCTCCCGGGAAGACTACGAGCAGTACTTC,CASSSREDYEQYF
TRBV5-1,.,TRBJ2-1,few,TGCGCCAGCAGCTTGGAAGACACCCAGTCCCTTTACAATGAGCAGTTCTTC,CASSLEDTQSLYNEQFF
TRBV29-1,TRBD1,TRBJ1-1,few,TGCAGCGGAGACAGGGGGCTGGGTGAAGCTTTCTTT,CSGDRGLGEAFF
TRBV6-6,TRBD1,TRBJ2-5,few,TGTGCCAGCACCGATACCGGGACAGGGTACCAAGAGACCCAGTACTTC,CASTDTGTGYQETQYF
TRBV15,.,TRBJ1-1,few,TGTGCCACCAGCCCATCGACCCGGACGTCTGAAGCTTTCTTT,CATSPSTRTSEAFF
TRBV5-6,.,TRBJ2-7,.,TGTGCCAGCAGCTTGAATGGGGGCGCGGCCCTCCCCTCCTACGAGCAGTACTTC,CASSLNGGAALPSYEQYF
TRBV29-1,.,TRBJ2-5,.,TGCAGCGCTCAACTCTTGGGGTACCAAGAGACCCAGTACTTC,CSAQLLGYQETQYF
TRBV30,.,TRBJ1-1,.,TGTGCCACCGGGAAGTGGGACACTGAAGCTTTCTTT,CATGKWDTEAFF
TRBV5-1,.,TRBJ2-5,few,TGCGCCAGCAGCTTGTCGGGAAGAGGCCAAGAGACCCAGTACTTC,CASSLSGRGQETQYF
TRBV9,.,TRBJ1-6,.,TGTGCCAGCAGCGTAGGGAATTCACCCCTCCACTTT,CASSVGNSPLHF
TRBV6-6,.,TRBJ1-5,few,TGTGCCAGCAGTTCCAAGACATCGGAGAATCAGCCCCAGCATTTT,CASSSKTSENQPQHF
TRBV10-3,TRBD2,TRBJ2-1,.,TGTGCCGTTCGAGGGACTAGCGGGGGGAACATCTACAATGAGCAGTTCTTC,CAVRGTSGGNIYNEQFF